This entry describes one T cell receptor (beta chain). The antigen remains unidentified. The CDR3 extends over 17 amino acids. Germline assignment: CDR1 KGHDR and CDR2 SFDVKD. After removal of 4 bases from V and 5 bases from J, the junction contained 10 bases not matched to a gene. Cultured CD4+ T cell DNA was sequenced using the Oncomine TCR Beta short-read assay. TCRdb recomputed calls from the PCR reads with MiXCR, one row per CDR3 protein. The sample comprises tens of thousands of distinct CDR3 sequences, about 60% of which are singletons, and 6.5% to 10% rests with the top ten. This sample was included in a study of vaccination and CD4 T cells after COVID-19. Study as a whole: Two-dose vaccination with either BNT162b2 or mRNA-1273 was given to participants.

Regarding treatment: approximately nine-day PBMC culture with coronavirus spike peptide pools or control peptides (ViraFEST assay). The rearrangement joins TRBV24-1 to TRBJ2-3; 11 positions match TRBD1. What was sequenced was CD4+ T cells from blood, cultured in vitro. The sequence was obtained from a human donor who had recovered from COVID-19. This CDR3 reads CATSDLSRGQGGDTQYF. In DNA form, the CDR3 reads TGTGCCACCAGTGACCTAAGCCGGGGACAGGGGGGAGATACGCAGTATTTT.